These T cell receptor beta chains were read from a single sample in a study of response to subunit inactivated influenza vaccine. TCRdb processed the RT-PCR reads anew with MiXCR; each CDR3 protein has one entry. This repertoire shows about 180,000 distinct CDR3 sequences, around 8.8% found once; its top ten account for about a tenth. The source material was non-naive T cells sorted from PBMCs, sampled on the day of vaccination. These receptors were taken from a man aged 50 to 60 who received an inactivated influenza vaccine. Both conserved end residues are trimmed from each CDR3. Fields, in order: J gene, CDR3 length, V gene, CDR3 protein.

j_gene: TRBJ2-1; len: 16; v_gene: TRBV7-2; CDR3aa: ASSLAWSSGSGINEQF
j_gene: TRBJ2-1; len: 12; v_gene: TRBV28; CDR3aa: ASRLAGVYNEQF
j_gene: TRBJ2-3; len: 13; v_gene: TRBV4-1; CDR3aa: ASSQSGLRTDTQY
j_gene: TRBJ2-7; len: 11; v_gene: TRBV7-2; CDR3aa: ASSSGTKAEQY
j_gene: TRBJ1-3; len: 14; v_gene: TRBV4-2; CDR3aa: ASSQDSGGGENTIY
j_gene: TRBJ1-2; len: 12; v_gene: TRBV12-3/TRBV12-4; CDR3aa: ASSLQGIAYGYT
j_gene: TRBJ2-5; len: 13; v_gene: TRBV12-3/TRBV12-4; CDR3aa: ASSSSGPIKETQY
j_gene: TRBJ1-2; len: 13; v_gene: TRBV20-1; CDR3aa: SSAQASVPNYGYT
j_gene: TRBJ2-3; len: 14; v_gene: TRBV7-2; CDR3aa: ASSHYTMPYTDTQY
j_gene: TRBJ1-1; len: 10; v_gene: TRBV3-1; CDR3aa: ASSLRDSSAF
j_gene: TRBJ2-2; len: 12; v_gene: TRBV20-1; CDR3aa: SASWAGGTGELF
j_gene: TRBJ2-1; len: 15; v_gene: TRBV7-9; CDR3aa: AISSRSSQSSYNEQF
j_gene: TRBJ2-3; len: 10; v_gene: TRBV20-1; CDR3aa: SATSLTDTQY
j_gene: TRBJ2-1; len: 9; v_gene: TRBV29-1; CDR3aa: SVSDLREQF
j_gene: TRBJ2-5; len: 10; v_gene: TRBV20-1; CDR3aa: SARGQRETQY
j_gene: TRBJ2-5; len: 15; v_gene: TRBV24-1; CDR3aa: ATSDFSLVTLQETQY
j_gene: TRBJ1-6; len: 13; v_gene: TRBV6-5; CDR3aa: ASSYSGGYNSPLH
j_gene: TRBJ2-7; len: 10; v_gene: TRBV5-5; CDR3aa: ASSMDRRGQY
j_gene: TRBJ2-3; len: 16; v_gene: TRBV28; CDR3aa: ASSSQGVISLSTDTQY
j_gene: TRBJ2-1; len: 11; v_gene: TRBV4-2; CDR3aa: ASSPGLGNEQF
j_gene: TRBJ1-4; len: 15; v_gene: TRBV21-1; CDR3aa: ASSKDLGQQKSEKLF
j_gene: TRBJ2-1; len: 15; v_gene: TRBV3-1; CDR3aa: ASSPTLGAGVRIEQF
j_gene: TRBJ2-5; len: 13; v_gene: TRBV11-2; CDR3aa: ASSLGLARGETQY
j_gene: TRBJ2-1; len: 9; v_gene: TRBV12-3/TRBV12-4; CDR3aa: ASSGAIEQF
j_gene: TRBJ2-3; len: 14; v_gene: TRBV4-3; CDR3aa: ASSQEGKTSTDTQY
j_gene: TRBJ2-1; len: 10; v_gene: TRBV11-2; CDR3aa: ASLLHGPEQF
j_gene: TRBJ1-2; len: 13; v_gene: TRBV7-2; CDR3aa: ASSSRTGSNYGYT
j_gene: TRBJ2-3; len: 11; v_gene: TRBV4-3; CDR3aa: ASSRLRTDTQY
j_gene: TRBJ2-7; len: 15; v_gene: TRBV12-3/TRBV12-4; CDR3aa: ASSSGLVMGFSYEQY
j_gene: TRBJ2-3; len: 11; v_gene: TRBV6-2/TRBV6-3; CDR3aa: ASTRIKTDTQY
j_gene: TRBJ1-4; len: 13; v_gene: TRBV16; CDR3aa: ASSQSTQGREKLF